Following are 16 T cell receptor beta chains from one sample sequenced in a study of Graves' ophthalmopathy and Graves' hyperthyroidism. Amplifying from RNA transcripts, the study obtained TCR beta CDR3 regions. RT-PCR was first run with HTBI primers, then multiplex PCR in a second round. TCRdb processed the multiplex PCR reads anew with MiXCR; each CDR3 protein has one entry. The sample lists around 1.1 million distinct CDR3 sequences; about 40% were seen once. Specimen: peripheral blood or thyroid tissue (not recorded which). These receptors came from an adult man with Graves' hyperthyroidism.

This clonotype was detected ten times or more. The V call is TRBV20-1, the J call TRBJ2-7; TRBD1 matches at 7 bases. V lost 5 bases and J lost 3; bases outside the gene matches: 7. CDR1 is DFQATT, CDR2 SNEGSKA, per germline (reference sequence). The CDR3 is made up of 13 amino acids. This CDR3 reads CSAPGTASYEQYF. CDR3 DNA: TGCAGTGCTCCAGGGACAGCCAGCTACGAGCAGTACTTC.

The V and J genes are TRBV3-2 and TRBJ1-1; the table's D call TRBD1 went unverified against the DNA. TRBV3-2 is given as a pseudogene. This CDR3 spans 17 amino acids. CDR3 protein: CASSPPPEQGRNTEAFF. In nucleotides, the CDR3 is TGTGCCAGCAGCCCGCCGCCAGAACAGGGGCGGAACACTGAAGCTTTCTTT.

This chain uses TRBV7-8 with TRBJ2-3; no clear D. Looked up from germline, CDR1 is SGHVS and CDR2 is FQNEAQ. The CDR3 runs 13 residues. Trimming left V 5 bases short and J 4 bases short, with 10 bases between. CDR3 nucleotide sequence: TGTGCCAGCAGCAGGGAAATCGCAGATACGCAGTATTTT. It codes for CASSREIADTQYF. Supplemented by reference TRBV7-8 and TRBJ2-3, the full variable domain reads GAGVSQSPRYKVAKRGQDVALRCDPISGHVSLFWYQQALGQGPEFLTYFQNEAQLDKSGLPSDRFFAERPEGSVSTLKIQRTQQEDSAVYLCASSREIADTQYFGPGTRLTVL.

The J gene is TRBJ2-7, the V gene TRBV10-3; D may correspond to TRBD1 or TRBD2 (5 bases each). CDR3 length: 12 residues. Germline V lookup: CDR1 ENHRY, CDR2 SYGVKD. The V end was cut by 8 bases, the J end by 5 bases, with 13 bases between. The CDR3 is CAIGVGGNEQYF. CDR3 coding DNA: TGTGCCATCGGTGTTGGGGGAAACGAGCAGTACTTC.

This clonotype was seen only a few times. The V gene is TRBV7-2, the J gene TRBJ2-2; 10 nucleotides match TRBD2. The CDR3 sequence is 19 residues long. The V gene's germline CDR1 is SGHTA and CDR2 FQGNSA. The trim removed 3 bases at V and 1 base at J, leaving 11 bases unmatched. CDR3 coding DNA: TGTGCCAGCAGCTTGGAAAGATTTCGACTAGCGGGGAACACCGGGGAGCTGTTTTTT. It codes for CASSLERFRLAGNTGELFF.

The rearrangement joins TRBV6-5 to TRBJ2-2; 9 bases map to TRBD1. CDR1 and CDR2 (germline): MNHEY, SVGAGI. Trimming removed 6 bases from V and 4 bases from J; junction bases left unmatched: 6. This CDR3 comprises 15 residues. CDR3 nucleotides: TGTGCCAGCAGGCTCTGGGACAGGGCCACCGGGGAGCTGTTTTTT. Translation gives CASRLWDRATGELFF.

This clonotype was seen repeatedly, ten times or more. The chain joins TRBV7-2 to TRBJ2-7, with TRBD2 matching over 8 bases. The CDR3 contains 15 residues. CDR1 SGHTA and CDR2 FQGNSA come from the germline V gene. V shed 0 bases and J 6 bases; nucleotides not matched to a gene: 7. The DNA of the CDR3 is TGTGCCAGCAGCTTAGCTGGCAGCGGGGGTGCCGAGCAGTACTTC. This sequence encodes CASSLAGSGGAEQYF.

The J gene is TRBJ1-2, the V gene TRBV7-9; D uncertain. The CDR3 is 15 amino acids. The V gene's germline CDR1 is SEHNR and CDR2 FQNEAQ (reference sequence). The V and J ends lost 0 bases and 6 bases respectively, with 14 bases between them. CDR3 nucleotide sequence: TGTGCCAGCAGCTTAGCGGACCCCTATTTGAATGGCTACACCTTC. As protein: CASSLADPYLNGYTF.

This clonotype occurred many times. The chain couples TRBV9 to TRBJ2-5; TRBD1 aligns across 9 bases. This CDR3 has 15 residues. V shed 4 bases and J 5 bases; nucleotides not matched to a gene: 9. Germline loops: CDR1 SGDLS, CDR2 YYNGEE. This chain's CDR3 is CASSPGQGPRETQYF. In nucleotides, the CDR3 is TGTGCCAGCAGCCCAGGACAGGGGCCCAGGGAGACCCAGTACTTC.

The V call is TRBV29-1, the J call TRBJ2-7; D not resolved. Judging by the DNA end, TRBJ2-1 fits better; the J call may be wrong. The CDR3 covers 14 residues. Germline assignment: CDR1 SQVTM and CDR2 ANQGSEA. The CDR3 reads CSVEDHIAYNEQFF. CDR3 coding DNA: TGCAGCGTTGAAGATCATATCGCTTACAATGAGCAGTTCTTC.

With respect to this clonotype: A much larger clone is a single base away; this may be a read error. This sequence joins TRBV4-3 and TRBJ1-4; D unclear. Germline values: CDR1 LGHNA, CDR2 YSLEER. The CDR3 spans 14 residues. The CDR3 nucleotides read TGCACCAGCAGCCAAGATCCGGCAGATGAAAAACTGTTTTTT. Translated, it gives CTSSQDPADEKLFF.

This clonotype was recorded at least ten times. The chain combines TRBV25-1 with TRBJ1-6, with D perhaps matching TRBD1 (6 bases). The germline V gene has CDR1 MGHDK and CDR2 SYGVNS. V gave up 1 base and J gave up 7 bases, with 11 bases separating them. The CDR3 contains 15 residues. The CDR3, as DNA: TGTGCCAGCAGTGAATCGGCAGGGGCAAATTCACCCCTCCACTTT. Translated, it gives CASSESAGANSPLHF.

The rearrangement joins TRBV10-3 to TRBJ1-5, with D tentatively TRBD1 (6 bases). V lost 0 bases and J 2 bases, leaving 20 bases between the germline ends. CDR1 and CDR2 from the germline V gene are ENHRY and SYGVKD. This CDR3 contains 19 residues. CDR3 sequence reads: CAISESGQGTLAGNQPQHF. The CDR3 DNA sequence: TGTGCCATCAGTGAGTCCGGCCAGGGGACCCTAGCCGGCAATCAGCCCCAGCATTTT.

This clonotype was seen repeatedly, ten times or more. This chain links TRBV12-3 or TRBV12-4 with TRBJ1-3; D uncertain. This CDR3 is 14 amino acids long. The V and J ends lost 3 bases and 2 bases respectively, with 8 bases between them. The CDR3 nucleotides are TGTGCCAGCAGTTTTAGGGTGCCTGGAAACACCATATATTTT. It specifies CASSFRVPGNTIYF.

J is TRBJ2-2 and V is TRBV13, with 8 bases lining up with TRBD1. The CDR3 sequence is 15 residues long. V gave up 5 bases and J gave up 5 bases; unmatched junction bases: 7. CDR1 PRHDT and CDR2 FYEKMQ come from the germline V gene (reference sequence). CDR3: CASSLDRGKTGELFF. CDR3 bases: TGTGCCAGCAGCCTCGACAGGGGTAAGACCGGGGAGCTGTTTTTT.

Ten or more counts support this clonotype. The chain is built from TRBV5-8 and TRBJ2-5; the match to TRBD2 covers 14 bases. The J segment lost 1 base and the V segment lost 4 bases, leaving 9 bases of the junction unmatched. Germline V gene sequence: CDR1 SGHTS, CDR2 YDEGEE. This CDR3 comprises 18 residues. CDR3 in DNA: TGTGCCAGCAGCGTCGGACTAGCGGGGGGCCCAACCCAAGAGACCCAGTACTTC. It is translated as CASSVGLAGGPTQETQYF.